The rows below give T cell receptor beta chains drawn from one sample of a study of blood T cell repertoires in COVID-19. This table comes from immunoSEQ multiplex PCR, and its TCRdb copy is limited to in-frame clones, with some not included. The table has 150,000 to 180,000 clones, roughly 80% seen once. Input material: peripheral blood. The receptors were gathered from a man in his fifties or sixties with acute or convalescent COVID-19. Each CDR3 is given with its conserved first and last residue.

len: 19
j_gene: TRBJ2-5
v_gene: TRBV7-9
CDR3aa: CASSARLRAGGPRQETQYF

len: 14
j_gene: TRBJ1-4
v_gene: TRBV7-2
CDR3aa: CASRRGPLNEKLFF

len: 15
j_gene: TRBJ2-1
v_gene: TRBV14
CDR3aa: CASSQDPSGSAEQFF

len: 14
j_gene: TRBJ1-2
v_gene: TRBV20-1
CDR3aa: CSASRQNTNYGYTF

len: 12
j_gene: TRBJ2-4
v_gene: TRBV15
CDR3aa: CATSGQGGIQYF

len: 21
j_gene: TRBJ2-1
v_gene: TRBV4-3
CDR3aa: CASSQEPRFSYANPSYNEQFF

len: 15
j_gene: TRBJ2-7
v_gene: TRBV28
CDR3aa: CASSLSTGPPYEQYF

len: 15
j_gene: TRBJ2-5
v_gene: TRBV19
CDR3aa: CASSIYGSGSETQYF

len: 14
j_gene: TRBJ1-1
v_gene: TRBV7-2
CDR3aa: CASSLVARDTEAFF

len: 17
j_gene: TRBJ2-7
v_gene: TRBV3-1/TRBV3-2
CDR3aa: CASSQETPGGRAYEQYF

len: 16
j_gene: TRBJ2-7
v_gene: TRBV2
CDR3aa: CASSVLTSGRAYEQYF

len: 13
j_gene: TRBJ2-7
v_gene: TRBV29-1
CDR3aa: CSVLGDREGEQYF

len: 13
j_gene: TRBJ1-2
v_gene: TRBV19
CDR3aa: CASSARDRDGYTF

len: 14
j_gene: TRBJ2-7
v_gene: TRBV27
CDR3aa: CASSRDYRSYEQYF

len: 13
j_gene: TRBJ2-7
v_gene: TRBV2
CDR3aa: CASSETGGNEQYF

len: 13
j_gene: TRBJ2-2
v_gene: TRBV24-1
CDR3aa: CATRVTGTGELFF

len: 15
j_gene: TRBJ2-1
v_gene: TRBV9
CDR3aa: CASSRSGGNYNEQFF

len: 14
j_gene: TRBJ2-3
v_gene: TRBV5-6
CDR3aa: CASSSSGGTDTQYF

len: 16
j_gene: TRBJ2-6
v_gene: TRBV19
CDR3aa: CASSLTGVSGANVLTF

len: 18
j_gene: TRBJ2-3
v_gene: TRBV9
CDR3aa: CASSVEGNWFPRTDTQYF

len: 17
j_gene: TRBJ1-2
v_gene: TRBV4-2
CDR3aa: CASSQDSGRDGRYGYTF

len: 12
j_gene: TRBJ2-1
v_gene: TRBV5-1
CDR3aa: CASSLVGDEQFF

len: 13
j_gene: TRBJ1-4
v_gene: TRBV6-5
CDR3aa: CARGDATNEKLFF

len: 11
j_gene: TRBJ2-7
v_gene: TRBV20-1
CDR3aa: CSARDRTGQYF

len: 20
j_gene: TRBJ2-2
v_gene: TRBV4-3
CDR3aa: CASSQVSLVLAGYDTGELFF

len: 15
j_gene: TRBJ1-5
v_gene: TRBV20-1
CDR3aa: CSASSDRGRTQPQHF

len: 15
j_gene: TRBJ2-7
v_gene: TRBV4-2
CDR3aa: CASSQGTGGAYEQYF

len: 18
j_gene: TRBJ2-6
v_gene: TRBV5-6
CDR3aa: CASSWGQGTFGWANVLTF

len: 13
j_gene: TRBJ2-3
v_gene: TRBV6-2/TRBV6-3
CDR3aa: CASTPADGDTQYF

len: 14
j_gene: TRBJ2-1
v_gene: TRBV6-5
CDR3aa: CASILRSSYNEQFF

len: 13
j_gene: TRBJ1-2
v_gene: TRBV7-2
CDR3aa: CASSDRGALGYTF

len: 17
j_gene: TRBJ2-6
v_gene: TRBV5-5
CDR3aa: CASSLALGGNRYNVLTF

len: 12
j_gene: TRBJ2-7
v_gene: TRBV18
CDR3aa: CASSGEGYEQYF

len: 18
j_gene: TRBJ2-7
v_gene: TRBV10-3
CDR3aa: CAISFQIRTSGRSDEQYF

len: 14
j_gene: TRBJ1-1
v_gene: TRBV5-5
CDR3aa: CASSLGVKNTEAFF